The rows below give T cell receptor beta chains drawn from one sample of a study of cytomegalovirus exposure and HLA in healthy donors. The data were produced by immunoSEQ multiplex PCR, yet TCRdb's version contains in-frame clones alone and is incomplete. The table records under 200,000 clones, 60% to 85% of them present only once. The sample consisted of PBMCs. These receptors all stem from a man aged 50-59 years in good health and CMV-seropositive. The conserved cysteine and the conserved F or W are not part of the CDR3 here. Fields, in order: V gene, CDR3 protein.

TRBV30	AWIDRAGAEAF
TRBV30	AWSVRRGGSEKLF
TRBV6-1	ASNRDWGGNEQF
TRBV6-6	ASSYSTSNYGYT
TRBV5-1	ASSQTYRGLEKLF
TRBV15	ATSTLTGETEAF
TRBV28	ASSLQGNLNTEAF
TRBV6-1	ASQQISYNEQF
TRBV4-2	ASSQELARTGELF
TRBV2	ASSRDRGNNQPQH
TRBV5-4	ASSSLEAGGNTIY
TRBV27	ASTKVQGTEAF
TRBV19	ASSIMRATNEKLF
TRBV28	ASSLPGVSPLH
TRBV19	ASSRTGATYEQY
TRBV28	ASSSVGEGPDTQY
TRBV13	ASSLPTSDEPFGTQY
TRBV5-1	ASSAKSSTDTQY
TRBV7-9	ASSFERNQPQH
TRBV6-1	ASVRGINEKLF
TRBV28	ASRRDSRNEQF
TRBV7-8	ASSPWTGRHYEQY
TRBV2	ASSLGAGIFGELF
TRBV18	ASSPLSLTGGSSPLH
TRBV5-8	ASSSTNGRGLYEQY
TRBV19	ASSREDTFSYNSPLH
TRBV19	ASSIAALAAGSYEQY
TRBV10-2	ASSAETQY
TRBV4-3	ASSEGVSGNQPQH
TRBV27	ASSLSRTGSYEQF
TRBV6-5	ASSRPGFTGELF
TRBV9	ASSARSGDYGYT
TRBV11-2	ASSFGTGVSNSPLH
TRBV9	ASSSGTGYNSPLH
TRBV30	AGRTGGSYEQY
TRBV9	ASSVGLLMNTEAF
TRBV25-1	ASSARASGDTEAF
TRBV2	ASSAPGLTSNRPQH
TRBV7-6	ASSPKQGSSYNEQF
TRBV6-1	ASSPDSGVGEQY
TRBV14	ASSQDESTYNEQF
TRBV30	AWRIGGARQF
TRBV19	ASSIRDGQTSYEQY
TRBV10-2	ATEQGAGNSPLH
TRBV2	ASRGTSGETQY